The 10 T cell receptor beta chains in this list originate from one sample, sequenced in a study of T cell responses to AZD1222 COVID-19 vaccine. Only in-frame clones appear in the TCRdb table, and some are missing; sequencing was by immunoSEQ multiplex PCR. This table has around 150,000 clones, roughly 90% appearing once. The sequencing here drew on peripheral blood, taken 28 days after the second AZD1222 dose. The receptor source for this set is an adult who received the AZD1222 COVID-19 vaccine.

The chain couples TRBV11-2 to TRBJ2-2; D perhaps matches TRBD1 (5 bases). With 5 bases removed from V and 6 bases from J, the gap between germline ends came to 19 bases. The length of the CDR3 is 16 residues. The V gene's germline CDR1 is SGHAT and CDR2 FQNNGV. The CDR3 here is CASSPWVGAGSGELFF. CDR3 in DNA: TGTGCCAGCAGCCCCTGGGTAGGGGCCGGGTCCGGGGAGCTGTTTTTT.

The gene calls are TRBV30 and TRBJ1-5; the D gene is possibly TRBD1 (5 bases). The CDR3 length is 15 residues. Trimming removed 2 bases at V and 2 bases at J, with 13 bases between. The germline CDR1 and CDR2 sequences are GTSNPN and SVGIG (reference sequence). Written as DNA, the CDR3 is TGTGCCTGGAGTCGGACGGGGGTGGGCAATCAGCCCCAGCATTTT. It encodes CAWSRTGVGNQPQHF.

The chain combines TRBV6-2 or TRBV6-3 with TRBJ2-2; TRBD1 agrees at 8 bases. Trimming removed 2 bases from V and 3 bases from J; junction bases left unmatched: 5. The germline V gene encodes CDR1 MNHEY and CDR2 SVGEGT. CDR3 length equals 16 residues. The CDR3 nucleotides are TGTGCCAGCAGTTACCCGGACAGGGCTTACACCGGGGAGCTGTTTTTT. Its translation: CASSYPDRAYTGELFF.

J is TRBJ1-4 and V is TRBV4-3; 8 nucleotides line up with TRBD1. Germline CDR1 is LGHNA and CDR2 is YSLEER. The length of the CDR3 is 15 residues. The V and J ends lost 4 bases and 5 bases, in that order; junction bases with no gene match: 6. In DNA, the CDR3 is TGCGCCAGCAGCCTGACCTGGACAGGGAATGAAAAACTGTTTTTT. Translating it yields CASSLTWTGNEKLFF.

The V gene is TRBV7-3, the J gene TRBJ2-2; 10 nucleotides match TRBD2. The germline gives CDR1 SGHTA, CDR2 FQGTGA. V shed 3 bases and J 4 bases; nucleotides not matched to a gene: 2. The CDR3 covers 15 residues. The CDR3 DNA reads as TGTGCCAGCAGCTTCTCTAGCGGGAGCACCGGGGAGCTGTTTTTT. This encodes CASSFSSGSTGELFF.

The chain employs TRBV2 and TRBJ2-2; no firm D call. There are 15 residues in the CDR3. V lost 6 bases to trimming and J lost 5 bases, with 16 bases between them. The germline V gene encodes CDR1 SNHLY and CDR2 FYNNEI. The CDR3 sequence is CASRDRTLGTGELFF. The CDR3 DNA reads as TGTGCCAGCAGGGATAGGACCCTCGGGACCGGGGAGCTGTTTTTT.

The CDR3: CASSLAPGQGGEKLFF. CDR3 sequence (DNA): TGTGCCAGCAGCCTCGCCCCGGGACAGGGCGGGGAAAAACTGTTTTTT. The chain recombines TRBV3-1 (or the pseudogene TRBV3-2) with TRBJ1-4, with TRBD1 matching 9 bases. Germline V gene sequence: CDR1 LGHDT, CDR2 YNNKEL (reference sequence). The CDR3 loop spans 16 amino acids. J gave up 8 bases and V 4 bases, and 11 bases lay outside the gene matches.

J is TRBJ2-6 and V is TRBV7-9; possibly TRBD1 for D (5 bases). This CDR3 contains 15 residues. V was cut by 1 base and J by 2 bases, with 6 bases left in between. The germline V gene has CDR1 SEHNR and CDR2 FQNEAQ (reference sequence). The DNA of the CDR3 is TGTGCCAGCAGCTTAGGGGGCGCTGGGGCCAACGTCCTGACTTTC. This translates into CASSLGGAGANVLTF.

The chain recombines TRBV18 with TRBJ1-4, with no clear D. This CDR3 has 14 residues. V was shortened by 3 bases and J by 5 bases, with 10 bases between the two germline ends. Germline lookup yields CDR1 KGHSH and CDR2 LQKENI. As DNA, the CDR3 is TGTGCCAGCTCACCCTACTGGGGAAATGAAAAACTGTTTTTT. Its protein product is CASSPYWGNEKLFF.

The CDR3 DNA is TGCAGCGTTGGCGGGGGCGAAGAGACCCAGTACTTC. Its translation is CSVGGGEETQYF. The chain is built from TRBV29-1 and TRBJ2-5; tentatively, D is TRBD2 (7 bases). There are 12 residues in the CDR3. V gave up 4 bases and J gave up 3 bases, with 9 bases separating them. Germline values: CDR1 SQVTM, CDR2 ANQGSEA.